The 30 T cell receptor beta chains reported below all come from one sample, sequenced in a study of regulatory T cells in long-lasting Graves disease. Researchers made TCR beta libraries by using iRepertoire HTBI primers and running Arm-PCR on CDR3 regions. TCRdb processed the multiplex PCR reads anew with MiXCR; each CDR3 protein has one entry. The data show some 250,000 distinct CDR3 sequences, with roughly a fifth seen just once and roughly 14% held by the top ten. Time point reported: newly diagnosed GD, antithyroid drugs for less than 3 months. Preparation of the TCR library used RNA extracted from PBMCs. Here the sequenced sample was peripheral blood mononuclear cells (PBMCs), taken at new diagnosis, from a patient treated with antithyroid drugs. The receptors originated from a female donor with Graves disease.

This clonotype was seen repeatedly, ten times or more. The V and J genes are TRBV15 and TRBJ1-1; D gene unclear. CDR3 size: 13 residues. Germline V gene lookup returns CDR1 LNHNV and CDR2 YYDKDF (reference sequence). V lost 3 bases to trimming and J lost 5 bases, with 10 bases between them. CDR3 nucleotide sequence: TGTGCCACCAGCAGTGTCCCGGGGACTGAAGCTTTCTTT. Residues: CATSSVPGTEAFF.

This clonotype was recorded at least ten times. The V gene is TRBV7-2, the J gene TRBJ1-1; the D is unclear. V was clipped by 7 bases and J by 1 base, with 13 bases between them. The CDR3 sequence is 14 residues long. Germline lookup yields CDR1 SGHTA and CDR2 FQGNSA. In DNA form, the CDR3 reads TGTGCCAGCACCGATATGGGCAGGAACACTGAAGCTTTCTTT. It specifies CASTDMGRNTEAFF.

This clonotype was seen more than once but under ten times. V gene TRBV5-1 combines with J gene TRBJ2-1; D is undetermined. Germline CDR1 reads SGHRS; CDR2 reads YFSETQ. The CDR3 consists of 10 residues. The V and J ends lost 7 bases and 7 bases respectively, with 6 bases between them. The CDR3, as DNA: TGCGCCAGCGGCAGTAATGAGCAGTTCTTC. Its translation: CASGSNEQFF.

Only a few counts were recorded for this clonotype. Given a much more abundant clone one base away, this may be a read error. The chain has TRBV2 and TRBJ2-7; TRBD1 aligns across 7 bases. V lost 3 bases and J lost 5; bases outside the gene matches: 10. The CDR3 sequence is 15 residues long. Germline assignment: CDR1 SNHLY and CDR2 FYNNEI. The CDR3 DNA follows: TGTGCCAGCAGTGAGTTGTCAGGGGGACGGGACGAGCAGTACTTC. It yields the protein CASSELSGGRDEQYF.

This clonotype came up many times. The genes are TRBV4-1 and TRBJ1-2; D may be TRBD1 (6 bases). CDR3 length: 15 amino acids. Germline CDR1 reads MGHRA; CDR2 reads YSYEKL. Trimming cost V 0 bases and J 4 bases, with 12 bases left between them. This CDR3 reads CASSQDPAGVYGYTF. The CDR3 bases are TGCGCCAGCAGCCAAGATCCGGCAGGGGTCTATGGCTACACCTTC.

This clonotype was seen ten or more times. The V gene is TRBV15, the J gene TRBJ2-1, with 12 nucleotides matching TRBD1. CDR1 and CDR2 (germline): LNHNV, YYDKDF (reference sequence). The CDR3 is 15 amino acids. Trimming cost V 6 bases and J 7 bases; bases outside gene matches: 7. The CDR3 DNA follows: TGTGCCACCAGGGGTCGGGACAGGGGGCATAATGAGCAGTTCTTC. Protein: CATRGRDRGHNEQFF.

The V gene is TRBV5-1, the J gene TRBJ2-2; 10 nucleotides line up with TRBD2. The CDR3 covers 16 residues. Germline assignment: CDR1 SGHRS and CDR2 YFSETQ. The V segment lost 6 bases and the J segment 3 bases; nucleotides outside the gene matches: 8. CDR3 nucleotide sequence: TGCGCCAGCAAAAGGACTAGCGGATCACACACCGGGGAGCTGTTTTTT. Its translation is CASKRTSGSHTGELFF.

The sample holds many counts of this clonotype. The chain recombines TRBV7-3 with TRBJ2-1; no clear D. Germline assignment: CDR1 SGHTA and CDR2 FQGTGA. Trimming cost V 2 bases and J 10 bases, with 12 bases left between them. CDR3 length: 13 residues. The DNA of the CDR3 is TGTGCCAGCAGCTTAGGTTTGAGTAGGGAGCAGTTCTTC. This encodes CASSLGLSREQFF.

This clonotype was seen at least ten times. V usage is TRBV7-2 and J usage is TRBJ2-3; D is undetermined. V was clipped by 2 bases and J by 5 bases, with 11 bases between them. The V gene's germline CDR1 is SGHTA and CDR2 FQGNSA. CDR3 length: 14 residues. This chain's CDR3 is CASSLWGKVDTQYF. CDR3 nucleotide sequence: TGTGCCAGCAGCTTATGGGGAAAGGTAGATACGCAGTATTTT.

This clonotype was picked up a small number of times. V is TRBV6-1 and J is TRBJ1-4; D is undetermined. Germline CDR1 reads MNHNS; CDR2 reads SASEGT. Trimming cost V 6 bases and J 1 base, with 9 bases left between them. This CDR3 spans 14 amino acids. CDR3 DNA: TGTGCCAGCAGAGTAACAGAAACTAATGAAAAACTGTTTTTT. Translated: CASRVTETNEKLFF.

Remarks on this clonotype: A far larger clone is one nucleotide away, so this likely arose from a read error. V gene TRBV9 combines with J gene TRBJ2-1; TRBD2 aligns across 8 bases. From germline, CDR1 is SGDLS and CDR2 YYNGEE. V lost 3 bases, J lost 10 bases, and 9 bases stayed unmatched. The CDR3 runs to 14 residues. The CDR3 DNA reads as TGTGCCAGCAGCGCGAGCGGGGGCCACTACGAGCAGTTCTTC. Translation: CASSASGGHYEQFF.

Comments on this clonotype: With only one base between it and a far larger clone, this is likely a read error. The genes are TRBV11-2 and TRBJ2-3; the D gene is possibly TRBD1 (6 bases). CDR3 length: 14 amino acids. V shed 5 bases and J shed 2 bases, with 11 bases lying between them. Germline CDR1 is SGHAT and CDR2 is FQNNGV. The CDR3 sequence: CASSQPGVTDTQYF. DNA of the CDR3: TGTGCCAGCAGCCAGCCAGGGGTCACAGATACGCAGTATTTT.

This clonotype was observed many times. J is TRBJ1-1 and V is TRBV3-1; 9 bases map to TRBD1. CDR1 LGHDT and CDR2 YNNKEL come from the germline V gene (reference sequence). Trimming cost V 5 bases and J 3 bases; bases outside gene matches: 4. This CDR3 has 14 amino acids. In DNA form, the CDR3 reads TGTGCCAGCAGCATGACAGGGGGGCACACTGAAGCTTTCTTT. Protein sequence: CASSMTGGHTEAFF.

This clonotype appeared many times. At one of its ends the junction is not consistent with the germline gene, which may arise from a read error. The chain is built from TRBV7-2 and TRBJ1-1, with a possible D match to TRBD1 (5 bases). Germline V gene lookup returns CDR1 SGHTA and CDR2 FQGNSA. The CDR3 runs to 16 residues. The CDR3 sequence is CAGSPKLGRVSTEAFF. CDR3 nucleotides: TGTGCCGGCAGCCCGAAACTCGGCAGGGTTTCCACTGAAGCTTTCTTT.

This clonotype was counted between two and nine times. A read error may be the cause here, since a much bigger clone is one base away. The chain joins TRBV3-1 to TRBJ1-1; a weak D match, TRBD1 (5 bases). There are 15 residues in the CDR3. Looked up from germline, CDR1 is LGHDT and CDR2 is YNNKEL (reference sequence). Trimming stripped 2 bases from V and 3 bases from J, with 13 bases between. The CDR3 DNA reads as TGTGCCAGCAGCCAACCCGGGGGGGGGGACACTGAAGCTTTCTTT. The encoded protein is CASSQPGGGDTEAFF.

This clonotype occurred many times. V is TRBV10-1 and J is TRBJ2-7; a weak D match, TRBD2 (6 bases). Trimming took 8 bases from V and 10 from J, leaving 15 bases between them. The CDR3 has 11 amino acids. Germline assignment: CDR1 WNHNN and CDR2 SYGVQD (reference sequence). The chain's CDR3 is CASGNGAGQYF. DNA for the CDR3: TGCGCCAGCGGGAATGGGGCGGGACAGTACTTC.

This clonotype was recorded a few times. J is TRBJ1-5 and V is TRBV20-1; 9 nucleotides match TRBD1. Trimming took 0 bases from V and 4 from J; bases not matched to a gene: 7. The length of the CDR3 is 16 residues. CDR1 DFQATT and CDR2 SNEGSKA come from the germline V gene (reference sequence). The CDR3 spells CSARDERQGENQPQHF. The DNA of the CDR3 is TGCAGTGCTAGAGATGAGCGACAGGGGGAGAATCAGCCCCAGCATTTT.

This clonotype was counted ten times or more. The J gene is TRBJ2-7, the V gene TRBV10-3; 14 bases match TRBD2. V trimming: 3 bases; J trimming: 2 bases; junction bases outside the gene matches: 12. This CDR3 is 19 amino acids long. CDR1 ENHRY and CDR2 SYGVKD come from the germline V gene. CDR3 nucleotide sequence: TGTGCCATCAGTGATTCCTCCGGGACTAGCGGGAGACACCCCTACGAGCAGTACTTC. As protein: CAISDSSGTSGRHPYEQYF.

This clonotype has ten or more counts. As DNA, the CDR3 is TGTGCCAGCAGCTTGGTATATAGCAATCAGCCCCAGCATTTT. Encoded protein: CASSLVYSNQPQHF. The J gene is TRBJ1-5, the V gene TRBV5-5, with D unresolved. Germline lookup yields CDR1 SGHKS and CDR2 YYEKEE (reference sequence). Trimming shortened V by 0 bases and J by 0 bases, and 4 bases separated the two germline ends. The CDR3 contains 14 residues. The full variable domain, with the rest looked up from reference TRBV5-5 and TRBJ1-5, is DAGVTQSPTHLIKTRGQQVTLRCSPISGHKSVSWYQQVLGQGPQFIFQYYEKEERGRGNFPDRFSARQFPNYSSELNVNALLLGDSALYLCASSLVYSNQPQHFGDGTRLSIL.

In its sample, this clonotype was seen many times. This chain uses TRBV3-1 with TRBJ1-4; D is undetermined. This CDR3 contains 15 residues. Per germline, CDR1 LGHDT and CDR2 YNNKEL (reference sequence). Trimming shortened V by 4 bases and J by 6 bases, and 15 bases separated the two germline ends. Here the CDR3 reads CASSLGRLSHEKLFF. CDR3 nucleotides: TGTGCCAGCAGCCTCGGACGGTTATCCCATGAAAAACTGTTTTTT.

This clonotype was counted ten times or more. This rearrangement joins TRBV4-1 to TRBJ2-3; D is unclear. Germline V gene lookup returns CDR1 MGHRA and CDR2 YSYEKL. The CDR3 runs to 14 residues. V dropped 2 bases and J dropped 4 bases, with 10 bases sitting between them. Written as DNA, the CDR3 is TGCGCCAGCAGCCAACCCAAAAGGCCAGATACGCAGTATTTT. The encoded protein is CASSQPKRPDTQYF.

This clonotype was seen ten or more times. This rearrangement joins TRBV6-5 to TRBJ1-5, with unresolved D. The CDR3 loop spans 19 amino acids. Trimming stripped 2 bases from V and 5 bases from J, with 25 bases between. The germline V gene has CDR1 MNHEY and CDR2 SVGAGI. The CDR3 is CASSYERLRVLGRHQPQHF. DNA of the CDR3: TGTGCCAGCAGTTACGAGCGCTTGAGGGTCCTTGGTAGGCATCAGCCCCAGCATTTT.

This clonotype was detected only once. A much larger clone is a single base away; this may be a read error. The V and J genes are TRBV5-6 and TRBJ2-1; TRBD2 agrees at 9 bases. CDR3 length equals 19 residues. Germline V gene data show CDR1 as SGHDT and CDR2 as YYEEEE. The DNA for the CDR3 is TGTACCAGCAGCTTGGGCCCCGCCCTGGGGGCGGGAGGGGAAAATGAGCAGTTCTTC. It codes for CTSSLGPALGAGGENEQFF.

At least ten counts were recorded for this clonotype. The V gene is TRBV3-1, the J gene TRBJ1-1; D may be TRBD1 (5 bases). Germline-derived CDR1 and CDR2 are LGHDT and YNNKEL (reference sequence). Trimming removed 1 base from V and 5 bases from J, with 14 bases in between. There are 15 residues in the CDR3. The DNA for the CDR3 is TGTGCCAGCAGCCAAGGGGGGGTGGGAAGGACTGAAGCTTTCTTT. It yields the protein CASSQGGVGRTEAFF.

V and J are TRBV5-1 and TRBJ2-5; TRBD2 might be the D (6 bases). CDR1 and CDR2 from the germline V gene are SGHRS and YFSETQ. This CDR3 has 14 residues. Trimming shortened V by 0 bases and J by 4 bases, and 10 bases separated the two germline ends. The CDR3 nucleotides are TGCGCCAGCAGCTTGGACGTGGGGGGAGAGACCCAGTACTTC. Translated, it gives CASSLDVGGETQYF.

This clonotype was observed at least ten times. The chain combines TRBV29-1 with TRBJ1-1; the D gene is possibly TRBD1 (5 bases). The length of the CDR3 is 13 residues. From germline, CDR1 is SQVTM and CDR2 ANQGSEA. V shed 6 bases and J shed 6 bases, with 17 bases lying between them. This chain's CDR3 is CSVKSTGTAEAFF. The CDR3 DNA reads TGCAGCGTGAAGTCAACGGGGACCGCTGAAGCTTTCTTT.

This clonotype was detected a few times. This sequence is one base from a far larger clone and is likely a read error. The chain joins TRBV7-2 to TRBJ2-5; D remains ambiguous. The J call is uncertain, as TRBJ2-3 better fits the DNA end. Per the germline V gene, CDR1 is SGHTA and CDR2 is FQGNSA. The CDR3 is 13 residues long. The DNA for the CDR3 is TGTACCAGCAGCTTAGGTCGAGGCACGGTGCAGTATTTT. It encodes CTSSLGRGTVQYF.

This clonotype came up many times. The rearrangement links TRBV6-5 to TRBJ1-2, with D unresolved. V lost 0 bases, J lost 6 bases, and 14 bases lay in between. Germline loops: CDR1 MNHEY, CDR2 SVGAGI. CDR3 length: 15 amino acids. The CDR3 here is CASSYSDGRRDGYTF. In DNA, the CDR3 is TGTGCCAGCAGTTACTCGGATGGAAGGAGGGATGGCTACACCTTC.

In its sample, this clonotype was seen many times. The CDR3 loop reads CASSLGDRNTEAFF. As DNA, the CDR3 is TGCGCCAGCAGCTTGGGGGACAGGAACACTGAAGCTTTCTTT. The chain has TRBV5-1 and TRBJ1-1, with 7 bases matching TRBD1. V gave up 0 bases and J gave up 1 base; unmatched junction bases: 0. Germline V gene sequence: CDR1 SGHRS, CDR2 YFSETQ. There are 14 residues in the CDR3.

Many counts were recorded for this clonotype. This chain connects TRBV28 to TRBJ2-1; D perhaps matches TRBD1 (5 bases). V dropped 5 bases and J dropped 5 bases, with 10 bases sitting between them. The CDR3 has 13 amino acids. Germline CDR1 MDHEN, CDR2 SYDVKM. In nucleotides, the CDR3 is TGTGCCAGCAGTCAGGACACCGACAATGAGCAGTTCTTC. Amino acid sequence: CASSQDTDNEQFF.